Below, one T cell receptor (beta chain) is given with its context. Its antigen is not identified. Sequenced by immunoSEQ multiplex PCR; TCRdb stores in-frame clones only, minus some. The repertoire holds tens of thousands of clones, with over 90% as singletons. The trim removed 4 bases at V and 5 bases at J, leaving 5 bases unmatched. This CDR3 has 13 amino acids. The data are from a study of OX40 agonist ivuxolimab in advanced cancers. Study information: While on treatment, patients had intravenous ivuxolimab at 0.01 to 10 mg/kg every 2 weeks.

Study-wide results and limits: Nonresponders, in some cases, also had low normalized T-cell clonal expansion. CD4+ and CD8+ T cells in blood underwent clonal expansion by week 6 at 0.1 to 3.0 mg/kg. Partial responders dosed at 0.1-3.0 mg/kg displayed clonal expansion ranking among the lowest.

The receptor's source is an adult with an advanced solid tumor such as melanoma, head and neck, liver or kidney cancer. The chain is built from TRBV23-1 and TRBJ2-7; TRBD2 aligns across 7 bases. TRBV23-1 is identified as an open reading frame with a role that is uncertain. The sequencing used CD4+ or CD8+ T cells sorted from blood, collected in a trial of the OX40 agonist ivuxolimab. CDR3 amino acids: CASSREGGHEQYF. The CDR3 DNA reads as TGCGCCAGCAGTCGGGAGGGTGGCCACGAGCAGTACTTC.